This T cell receptor (beta chain) is drawn from a study of Ad26.COV2.S vaccination and SARS-CoV-2 variants. About the research overall: In the COV1001 trial, the donor was in the Ad26.COV2.S arm.

The treatment was: some 19 received Ad26.COV2.S at low or high dose, single or two shots; 5 received placebo; per-sample allocation not given. Sampling was performed 63 days after the first vaccine or placebo injection. Vaccination employed an Ad26 vector expressing the Wuhan-strain SARS-CoV-2 spike. Here immunoSEQ multiplex PCR was the method, and the copy in TCRdb shows in-frame clones only, minus some. The sample carries roughly 410,000 clones, approximately 83% recorded once. This clone was seen a few times. The V end lost 2 bases, the J end lost 1 base, and 14 bases lay between the germline ends. The CDR3 runs 16 residues. Germline V lookup: CDR1 LNHDA, CDR2 SQIVND (reference sequence).

Source: peripheral blood, taken in a trial of Ad26.COV2.S vaccine versus placebo. The J gene is TRBJ1-2, the V gene TRBV19; tentative D call: TRBD1 (6 bases). This sequence was found in a person between 18 and 60 years old who received the Ad26.COV2.S COVID-19 vaccine or a placebo. The CDR3 region is CASSIQSGALNYGYTF. The CDR3, as DNA: TGTGCCAGTAGTATACAGTCAGGGGCACTTAACTATGGCTACACCTTC.